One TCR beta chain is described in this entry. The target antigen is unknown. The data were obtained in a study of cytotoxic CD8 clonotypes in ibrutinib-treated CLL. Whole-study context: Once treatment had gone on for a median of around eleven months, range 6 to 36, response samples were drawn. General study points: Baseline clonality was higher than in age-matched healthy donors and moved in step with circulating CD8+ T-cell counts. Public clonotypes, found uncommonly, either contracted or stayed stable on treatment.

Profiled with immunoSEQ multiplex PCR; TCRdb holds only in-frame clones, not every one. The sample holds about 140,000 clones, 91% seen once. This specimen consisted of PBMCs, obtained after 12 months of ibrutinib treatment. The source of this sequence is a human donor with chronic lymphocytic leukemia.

CDR3 region: CASSELGRMQYF. The CDR3 bases are TGTGCCAGCAGTGAATTGGGCAGGATGCAGTATTTT. The chain links TRBV2 to TRBJ2-3; D remains unclear. This CDR3 is 12 amino acids long. Germline lookup yields CDR1 SNHLY and CDR2 FYNNEI. The germline V and J ends were trimmed by 2 bases and 11 bases, with 11 bases remaining between them.